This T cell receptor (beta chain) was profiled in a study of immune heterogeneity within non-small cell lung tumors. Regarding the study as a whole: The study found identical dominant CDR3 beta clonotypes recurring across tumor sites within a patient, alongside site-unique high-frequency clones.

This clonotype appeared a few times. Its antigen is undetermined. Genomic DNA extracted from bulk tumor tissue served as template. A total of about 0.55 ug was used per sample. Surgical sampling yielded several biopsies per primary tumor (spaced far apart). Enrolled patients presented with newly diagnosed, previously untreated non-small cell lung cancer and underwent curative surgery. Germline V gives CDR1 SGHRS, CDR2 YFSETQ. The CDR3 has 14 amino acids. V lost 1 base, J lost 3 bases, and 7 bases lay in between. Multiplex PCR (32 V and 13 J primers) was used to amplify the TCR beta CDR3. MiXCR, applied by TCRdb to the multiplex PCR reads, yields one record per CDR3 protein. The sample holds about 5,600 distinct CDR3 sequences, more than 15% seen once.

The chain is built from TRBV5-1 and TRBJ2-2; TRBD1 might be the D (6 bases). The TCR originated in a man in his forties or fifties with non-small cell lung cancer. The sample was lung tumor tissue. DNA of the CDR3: TGCGCCAGCAGCTTGCGACAGGACACCGGGGAGCTGTTTTTT. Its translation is CASSLRQDTGELFF.